The 11 T cell receptor beta chains listed next were all sequenced from one sample in a study of blood T cell repertoires in COVID-19. Profiled with immunoSEQ multiplex PCR; TCRdb holds only in-frame clones, not every one. The sample consists of 250,000 to 300,000 clones, roughly 90% of them appearing once. Input material: PBMCs or T cells enriched from blood (not recorded which). The receptors derive from a woman aged 40 to 50 with acute COVID-19.

This clone has a single count. J is TRBJ2-1 and V is TRBV11-3; D may be TRBD2 (6 bases). Germline CDR1 SGHNT, CDR2 YENEEA. The V end was cut by 6 bases, the J end by 9 bases, with 21 bases between. This CDR3 has 15 amino acids. The CDR3 DNA reads TGTGCCAGCAGATCCGGGAGTATAGGGTCGGTTGAGCAGTTCTTC. Translating gives CASRSGSIGSVEQFF. Using reference TRBV11-3 and TRBJ2-1 for the parts outside the CDR3, the full variable domain is EAGVVQSPRYKIIEKKQPVAFWCNPISGHNTLYWYLQNLGQGPELLIRYENEEAVDDSQLPKDRFSAERLKGVDSTLKIQPAELGDSAVYLCASRSGSIGSVEQFFGPGTRLTVL.

The CDR3 nucleotides read TGTGCCAGCAGCTCGACAGGGAGACTGTTTTTT. This translates into CASSSTGRLFF. This chain links TRBV11-2 with TRBJ1-4; TRBD1 agrees at 7 bases. Germline V lookup: CDR1 SGHAT, CDR2 FQNNGV. V trimming: 4 bases; J trimming: 13 bases; junction bases outside the gene matches: 3. The CDR3 has 11 amino acids.

J is TRBJ2-1 and V is TRBV18; 15 nucleotides line up with TRBD2. The CDR3 is made up of 17 amino acids. Trimming at V came to 2 bases and at J to 3 bases, leaving 2 bases not matched to a gene. Germline V CDR1 and CDR2: KGHSH, LQKENI. CDR3 in amino acids: CASSPGLAGGYYNEQFF. In DNA, the CDR3 is TGTGCCAGCTCACCAGGACTAGCGGGAGGGTACTACAATGAGCAGTTCTTC.

The chain has TRBV2 and TRBJ2-1; no firm D call. Germline V lookup: CDR1 SNHLY, CDR2 FYNNEI. Trimming cost V 1 base and J 10 bases, with 5 bases left between them. The CDR3 contains 11 residues. The CDR3 region is CASSEVQEQFF. CDR3 nucleotides: TGTGCCAGCAGTGAAGTACAGGAGCAGTTCTTC.

This clone has only a few counts. The V call is TRBV5-8, the J call TRBJ1-5; D ambiguous. The germline V gene has CDR1 SGHTS and CDR2 YDEGEE. V was shortened by 1 base and J by 1 base, with 9 bases between the two germline ends. The CDR3 is 15 residues long. CDR3 nucleotides: TGTGCCAGCAGCTTGTATCAGACAAGCAATCAGCCCCAGCATTTT. Protein sequence: CASSLYQTSNQPQHF.

The rearrangement joins TRBV7-2 to TRBJ2-7; D possibly corresponds to TRBD2 (6 bases). Per the germline V gene, CDR1 is SGHTA and CDR2 is FQGNSA. The CDR3 has 15 amino acids. Trimming took off 1 base at V and 3 bases at J, with 13 bases between the two ends. The CDR3 is CASSLGGLTLYEQYF. In nucleotides, the CDR3 is TGTGCCAGCAGCTTAGGGGGACTTACACTCTACGAGCAGTACTTC.

The chain is built from TRBV4-3 and TRBJ1-1, with 8 bases lining up with TRBD1. The CDR3 loop spans 15 amino acids. The ends lost 1 base at V and 4 bases at J; junction bases unmatched: 5. CDR1 and CDR2 (germline): LGHNA, YSLEER. The CDR3, as DNA: TGCGCCAGCAGCCAAGCCTGGACAGGGAGCACTGAAGCTTTCTTT. It translates to CASSQAWTGSTEAFF.

The V gene is TRBV7-8, the J gene TRBJ2-7, with D possibly being TRBD1 (6 bases). The ends were cut back, 4 bases at V and 7 bases at J, with 14 bases in the middle. Germline lookup yields CDR1 SGHVS and CDR2 FQNEAQ. The CDR3 sequence is 13 residues long. This CDR3 is CASSSNRDREQYF. CDR3 nucleotides: TGTGCCAGCAGCTCCAACAGGGATCGGGAGCAGTACTTC. Variable domain in full (rest from reference TRBV7-8 and TRBJ2-7): GAGVSQSPRYKVAKRGQDVALRCDPISGHVSLFWYQQALGQGPEFLTYFQNEAQLDKSGLPSDRFFAERPEGSVSTLKIQRTQQEDSAVYLCASSSNRDREQYFGPGTRLTVT.

A single count supports this clone. V gene TRBV9 combines with J gene TRBJ2-3, with 9 bases identical to TRBD2. The V gene end was trimmed by 4 bases and the J gene end by 3 bases; junction bases not matched to a gene: 9. The germline V gene has CDR1 SGDLS and CDR2 YYNGEE. The CDR3 is 16 residues long. The CDR3 sequence: CASSLWGGRETDTQYF. The CDR3 coding sequence is TGTGCCAGCAGCCTCTGGGGCGGGAGGGAGACAGATACGCAGTATTTT.

V usage is TRBV6-6 and J usage is TRBJ1-5; 9 bases fit TRBD1. The CDR3 extends over 14 amino acids. V shed 5 bases and J 7 bases; nucleotides not matched to a gene: 6. CDR1 is MNHNY, CDR2 SVGAGI, per germline (reference sequence). CDR3 nucleotide sequence: TGTGCCAGCAGTAACAGGGGGCGAGACCAGCCCCAGCATTTT. Translation gives CASSNRGRDQPQHF.

The rearrangement uses TRBV12-3 or TRBV12-4 and TRBJ1-1; no clear D. The CDR3 has 11 amino acids. V was cut by 7 bases and J by 4 bases, with 7 bases left in between. In DNA form, the CDR3 reads TGTGCCAGCATCCACTTCACTGAAGCTTTCTTT. Translation gives CASIHFTEAFF.